The rows below give T cell receptor beta chains drawn from one sample of a study of OX40 agonist ivuxolimab in advanced cancers. TCRdb's table, derived via immunoSEQ multiplex PCR, lists solely in-frame clones and lacks some. The sample lists tens of thousands of clones; approximately 92% were seen once. Specimen: CD4+ or CD8+ T cells sorted from blood, collected in a trial of the OX40 agonist ivuxolimab. The receptors here all came from an adult with an advanced solid tumor such as melanoma, head and neck, liver or kidney cancer. Both conserved end residues are part of each CDR3. The D gene is left open where the match is weak. A row's size may be missing; if present it is once, few, many or a size class.

cdr3_aa,cdr3_nt,j_call,v_call,cdr3_length,clone_size,d_call
CATQEGGNQPQHF,TGTGCCACTCAAGAAGGGGGGAATCAGCCCCAGCATTTT,TRBJ1-5,TRBV28,13,-,-
CASSPAGQGAGYTF,TGCGCCAGCAGCCCAGCGGGACAGGGGGCCGGCTACACCTTC,TRBJ1-2,TRBV4-3,14,-,TRBD1
CASSLTRQETQYF,TGTGCCAGCAGCCTGACAAGACAAGAGACCCAGTACTTC,TRBJ2-5,TRBV5-4,13,-,-
CASSLAGDRFYTGELFF,TGTGCCAGTAGTTTGGCAGGAGATCGTTTCTACACCGGGGAGCTGTTTTTT,TRBJ2-2,TRBV19,17,-,-
CASSYSALAGGDEQYF,TGTGCCAGCAGTTACTCTGCCCTAGCGGGAGGAGACGAGCAGTACTTC,TRBJ2-7,TRBV6-5,16,-,TRBD2
CASSKTLPGDNEQFF,TGTGCCAGCAGCAAGACACTCCCTGGGGACAATGAGCAGTTCTTC,TRBJ2-1,TRBV5-4,15,-,-
CASSLDRGFIYEQYF,TGTGCCAGCAGCCTCGACAGGGGGTTTATCTACGAGCAGTACTTC,TRBJ2-7,TRBV7-3,15,-,TRBD1
CASSPAGPLSKGETQYF,TGTGCCAGCAGCCCCGCCGGGCCTCTTTCAAAGGGAGAGACCCAGTACTTC,TRBJ2-5,TRBV5-4,17,-,-
CASSLANTEAFF,TGCGCCAGCAGTCTGGCGAACACTGAAGCTTTCTTT,TRBJ1-1,TRBV4-3,12,-,-
CAWSVRGSGNTIYF,TGTGCCTGGAGTGTACGCGGTTCTGGAAACACCATATATTTT,TRBJ1-3,TRBV30,14,-,-
CAWRPQGGGETQYF,TGTGCCTGGCGCCCTCAGGGCGGTGGGGAGACCCAGTACTTC,TRBJ2-5,TRBV30,14,-,-
CASSLAGAGANQPQHF,TGTGCCAGCAGCTTAGCGGGGGCAGGGGCAAATCAGCCCCAGCATTTT,TRBJ1-5,TRBV7-6,16,-,-
CASRTGGTYEQYF,TGTGCCAGCAGGACAGGGGGCACCTACGAGCAGTACTTC,TRBJ2-7,TRBV2,13,-,TRBD1
CASSVADQGIYEQYF,TGTGCCAGCAGCGTAGCAGACCAGGGAATCTACGAGCAGTACTTC,TRBJ2-7,TRBV9,15,once,-
CAWSARNSYNEQFF,TGTGCCTGGAGTGCCCGGAACTCCTACAATGAGCAGTTCTTC,TRBJ2-1,TRBV30,14,-,-
CATTGEPMNTEAFF,TGTGCCACCACAGGAGAGCCTATGAACACTGAAGCTTTCTTT,TRBJ1-1,TRBV28,14,-,-
CASSGGTGVTFYGYTF,TGTGCCAGCAGCGGCGGGACAGGTGTAACTTTCTATGGCTACACCTTC,TRBJ1-2,TRBV5-6,16,once,TRBD1
CASSDSNTGELFF,TGTGCCAGCAGCGACTCTAACACCGGGGAGCTGTTTTTT,TRBJ2-2,TRBV7-9,13,-,-
CASGNSNQPQHF,TGTGCCAGCGGAAATAGCAATCAGCCCCAGCATTTT,TRBJ1-5,TRBV28,12,-,-
CASSQQGVATQYF,TGTGCCAGCAGCCAGCAGGGTGTGGCGACCCAGTACTTC,TRBJ2-5,TRBV14,13,once,-
CASSQDSYQRSGGTTYEQYF,TGCGCCAGCAGCCAAGATTCCTATCAACGTTCAGGGGGGACTACCTACGAGCAGTACTTC,TRBJ2-7,TRBV4-3,20,-,-
CASSGAISTTYNEQFF,TGTGCCAGCAGCGGGGCGATTAGTACCACTTACAATGAGCAGTTCTTC,TRBJ2-1,TRBV9,16,-,-
CASSLAPRGGSYQAKNIQYF,TGCGCCAGCAGCTTGGCTCCCCGGGGGGGCTCGTATCAAGCCAAAAACATTCAGTACTTC,TRBJ2-4,TRBV5-1,20,-,TRBD2
CASSFSPAGLNTGELFF,TGTGCCAGCAGCTTCTCACCAGCGGGGCTGAACACCGGGGAGCTGTTTTTT,TRBJ2-2,TRBV5-6,17,-,TRBD2
CASSSGEWAQHF,TGTGCCAGCAGTTCGGGGGAATGGGCCCAGCATTTT,TRBJ1-5,TRBV28,12,-,-
CASSVPYREAFF,TGTGCCAGCAGTGTACCGTACCGTGAAGCTTTCTTT,TRBJ1-1,TRBV25-1,12,few,-
CASSLKETQYF,TGTGCCAGCAGCTTGAAAGAGACCCAGTACTTC,TRBJ2-5,TRBV5-4,11,once,-
CAWSVRAQETQYF,TGTGCCTGGAGTGTCCGGGCACAAGAGACCCAGTACTTC,TRBJ2-5,TRBV30,13,-,-
CASSAGLAGGQETQYF,TGTGCCAGCAGTGCCGGACTAGCGGGAGGGCAAGAGACCCAGTACTTC,TRBJ2-5,TRBV2,16,-,TRBD2
CASSPRRSYNEQFF,TGTGCCAGCAGCCCCCGCAGATCCTACAATGAGCAGTTCTTC,TRBJ2-1,TRBV14,14,-,-
CASSLFSWGEAFF,TGTGCCAGCAGTTTATTTTCCTGGGGTGAAGCTTTCTTT,TRBJ1-1,TRBV27,13,-,-
CATQTGTGINYGYTF,TGTGCCACCCAAACCGGGACAGGGATCAATTATGGCTACACCTTC,TRBJ1-2,TRBV6-1,15,-,TRBD1
CSALGRPDTQYF,TGCAGCGCTTTGGGACGGCCAGATACGCAGTATTTT,TRBJ2-3,TRBV29-1,12,-,-
CASSLARGPYNEQFF,TGTGCCAGCAGCTTAGCCCGCGGACCCTACAATGAGCAGTTCTTC,TRBJ2-1,TRBV7-2,15,-,-
CASSLVDRGGYGYTF,TGTGCCAGCAGCCTCGTCGACAGGGGAGGCTATGGCTACACCTTC,TRBJ1-2,TRBV14,15,-,TRBD1
CASSHTTEPNYGYTF,TGCGCCAGCAGCCATACGACAGAACCTAACTATGGCTACACCTTC,TRBJ1-2,TRBV4-3,15,-,-
CASSPARGLFYEQYF,TGTGCCAGCAGTCCCGCGAGGGGGCTTTTTTACGAGCAGTACTTC,TRBJ2-7,TRBV6-1,15,-,TRBD1
CASTPGSAGYGYTF,TGTGCCAGTACCCCAGGGTCCGCGGGGTATGGCTACACCTTC,TRBJ1-2,TRBV19,14,once,-
CAWINSDWDRDLGYTF,TGTGCCTGGATTAACTCCGACTGGGACAGGGATCTCGGCTACACCTTC,TRBJ1-2,TRBV30,16,-,TRBD1
CASSSLAHPAKDTQYF,TGTGCCAGCAGTTCCCTAGCGCATCCAGCTAAAGATACGCAGTATTTT,TRBJ2-3,TRBV27,16,-,-